This T cell receptor (beta chain) was retrieved from a study of blood T cell repertoires in COVID-19. At the level of the study: Samples came from the United States, Italy and Spain, spanning acute and convalescent COVID-19. In each case, the material was cDNA or gDNA derived from T cells, B-cell-depleted T cells, or PBMCs.

In the authors' workflow: Reference gene primer amplification gave estimated nucleated cell counts. Generated by immunoSEQ multiplex PCR, the TCRdb table keeps only in-frame clones and is missing some. D and trimming come from the DNA, and the V and J calls and clone size come from that table. The sample has 200,000 to 300,000 clones; around four fifths are singletons. This clone came up once. This CDR3 is built from 13 residues. Germline V gene sequence: CDR1 MGHDK, CDR2 SYGVNS. V lost 6 bases, J lost 5 bases, and 13 bases lay in between. Material for sequencing was peripheral blood. The chain couples TRBV25-1 to TRBJ2-5, with D perhaps TRBD1 (6 bases). The receptor was isolated from an older woman with active or convalescent COVID-19. Here the CDR3 DNA reads TGTGCCAGCAGGGAACAGGGTGCGGAGACCCAGTACTTC. Protein product: CASREQGAETQYF.